This entry describes one T cell receptor (beta chain). This record belongs to a study of CD8 T cells in Susac syndrome. 0.5 to 1 ug RNA was reverse transcribed with random hexamers. TCRdb itself ran the immunoSEQ multiplex PCR reads through MiXCR, one entry per CDR3 protein. The table shows around 280,000 distinct CDR3 sequences, with around 92% occurring only once. CDR1 and CDR2 (germline): LNHDA, SQIVND (reference sequence). CDR3 length: 13 amino acids. V lost 6 bases to trimming and J lost 2 bases; unmatched junction nucleotides: 0. The genes are TRBV19 and TRBJ2-1; 8 nucleotides match TRBD2. Sequencing was performed on CD4+ T cells from PBMCs. This TCR derives from a human donor with multiple sclerosis. Written as DNA, the CDR3 is TGTGCCAGTAGCGGGGGGGCCTACAATGAGCAGTTCTTC. It codes for CASSGGAYNEQFF. Full variable domain (missing parts from reference TRBV19 and TRBJ2-1): DGGITQSPKYLFRKEGQNVTLSCEQNLNHDAMYWYRQDPGQGLRLIYYSQIVNDFQKGDIAEGYSVSREKKESFPLTVTSAQKNPTAFYLCASSGGAYNEQFFGPGTRLTVL.